A few counts support the clone carrying this T cell receptor (beta chain). Its matching antigen is unknown. Preparing the TCRbeta library involved the use of unique molecular identifiers. From the PCR reads, TCRdb called clonotypes with MiXCR, one entry per CDR3 protein. The table includes hundreds of thousands of distinct CDR3 sequences, about a quarter detected once. The record originates from a study of T-cell reconstitution after alpha-beta-depleted transplantation in children. The CDR3 has 12 residues. Germline CDR1 is KGHSH and CDR2 is LQKENI. Trimming left V 2 bases short and J 5 bases short, with 7 bases between. Points from the study as a whole: After transplant, at about two months, alpha-beta T cells were reportedly derived from several hundred expanded graft clones.

The TCR originated in a girl aged 2-9 years with Fanconi anemia, due to receive a stem cell transplant. The input for sequencing was PBMCs, taken before TCRalphabeta/CD19-depleted stem cell transplant. The chain uses TRBV18 and TRBJ2-7; D gene unclear. Written as DNA, the CDR3 is TGTGCCAGCTCACCAACCGTTAACGAGCAGTACTTC. Translated, it gives CASSPTVNEQYF.